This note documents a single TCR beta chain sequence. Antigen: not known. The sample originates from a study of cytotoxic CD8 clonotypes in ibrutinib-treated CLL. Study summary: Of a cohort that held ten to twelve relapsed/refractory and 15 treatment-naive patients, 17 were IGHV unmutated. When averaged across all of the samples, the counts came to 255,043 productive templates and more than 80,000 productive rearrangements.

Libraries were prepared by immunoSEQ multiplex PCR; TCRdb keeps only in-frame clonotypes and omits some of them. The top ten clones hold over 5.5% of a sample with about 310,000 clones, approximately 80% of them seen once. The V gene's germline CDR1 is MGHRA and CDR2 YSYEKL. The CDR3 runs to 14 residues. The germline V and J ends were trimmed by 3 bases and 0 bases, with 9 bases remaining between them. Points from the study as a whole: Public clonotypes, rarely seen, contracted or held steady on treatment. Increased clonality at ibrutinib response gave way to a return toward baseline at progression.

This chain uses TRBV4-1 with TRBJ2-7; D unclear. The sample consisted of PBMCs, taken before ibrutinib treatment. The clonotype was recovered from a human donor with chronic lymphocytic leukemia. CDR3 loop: CASSQEELSYEQYF. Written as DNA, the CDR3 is TGCGCCAGCAGCCAGGAAGAACTCTCCTACGAGCAGTACTTC.